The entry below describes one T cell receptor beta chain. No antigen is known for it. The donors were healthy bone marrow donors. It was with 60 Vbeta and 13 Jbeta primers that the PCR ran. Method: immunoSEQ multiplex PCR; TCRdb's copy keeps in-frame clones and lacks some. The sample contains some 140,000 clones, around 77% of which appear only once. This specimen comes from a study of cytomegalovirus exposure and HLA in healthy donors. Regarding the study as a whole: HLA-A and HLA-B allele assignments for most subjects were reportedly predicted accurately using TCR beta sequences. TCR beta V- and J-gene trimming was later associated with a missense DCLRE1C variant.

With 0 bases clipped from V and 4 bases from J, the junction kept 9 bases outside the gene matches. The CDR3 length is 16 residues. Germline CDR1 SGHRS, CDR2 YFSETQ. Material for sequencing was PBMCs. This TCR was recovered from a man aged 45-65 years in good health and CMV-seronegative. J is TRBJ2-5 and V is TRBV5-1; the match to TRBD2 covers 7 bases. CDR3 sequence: CASSLERGRARETQYF. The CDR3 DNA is TGCGCCAGCAGCTTGGAGCGGGGCAGGGCGAGAGAGACCCAGTACTTC.